The sequence of this T cell receptor beta chain was determined in a study of blood T cells in healthy people across ages. PCR was performed a second time for roughly 7 to 12 cycles using a sample-barcoded 5' primer and a J-beta primer mix. TCRdb redid the calling of the 5' RACE reads with MiXCR, one entry per CDR3 protein. The repertoire consists of hundreds of thousands of distinct CDR3 sequences, with roughly 56% occurring once and the leading ten covering around 25%. Researchers isolated at least 6 million PBMCs per sample. This CDR3 has 16 amino acids. CDR1 is MNHEY, CDR2 SVGEGT, per germline. Trimming cost V 4 bases and J 1 base, with 16 bases left between them.

This chain connects TRBV6-2 or TRBV6-3 to TRBJ1-2, with D perhaps TRBD1 (5 bases). The TCR was taken from a man aged 35 to 55 in good health. Input material: blood. The CDR3 loop reads CASSLTGDGFNYGYTF. As DNA, the CDR3 is TGTGCCAGCAGTTTAACAGGCGACGGCTTTAACTATGGCTACACCTTC.